The 18 T cell receptor beta chains in this list originate from one sample, sequenced in a study of cytomegalovirus exposure and HLA in healthy donors. Clones were read by immunoSEQ multiplex PCR, and TCRdb kept only the in-frame ones, dropping some. The data hold over 150,000 clones, with around 88% observed a single time. Sample: PBMCs. These receptors were obtained from a man between 18 and 35 years old in good health and CMV-seropositive.

The rearrangement joins TRBV5-6 to TRBJ2-4, with TRBD1 matching 9 bases. CDR1 SGHDT and CDR2 YYEEEE come from the germline V gene. This CDR3 region has 11 residues. The V segment lost 0 bases and the J segment 14 bases; nucleotides outside the gene matches: 0. The CDR3 here is CASSLGDREYF. The CDR3 nucleotides read TGTGCCAGCAGCTTGGGGGACAGGGAGTACTTC. Drawing the rest from reference TRBV5-6 and TRBJ2-4, the complete variable domain is DAGVTQSPTHLIKTRGQQVTLRCSPKSGHDTVSWYQQALGQGPQFIFQYYEEEERQRGNFPDRFSGHQFPNYSSELNVNALLLGDSALYLCASSLGDREYFGAGTRLSVL.

V gene TRBV4-1 combines with J gene TRBJ2-7; TRBD2 agrees at 14 bases. The V gene end was trimmed by 4 bases and the J gene end by 3 bases; junction bases not matched to a gene: 2. The CDR3 contains 15 residues. The germline V gene encodes CDR1 MGHRA and CDR2 YSYEKL. CDR3 DNA sequence: TGCGCCAGCAGCCCCGGGACTAGCGGGAGCTACGAGCAGTACTTC. It is translated as CASSPGTSGSYEQYF.

The CDR3, as DNA: TGTGCCAGCAGTGATAGCTTGTCTAGCGGGGGTCAGGAGACCCAGTACTTC. Its translation is CASSDSLSSGGQETQYF. This chain joins TRBV2 and TRBJ2-5; TRBD2 matches at 10 bases. The ends lost 3 bases at V and 5 bases at J; junction bases unmatched: 12. This CDR3 is 17 amino acids long. The germline gives CDR1 SNHLY, CDR2 FYNNEI. The full variable domain, its missing parts supplied by reference TRBV2 and TRBJ2-5, is EPEVTQTPSHQVTQMGQEVILRCVPISNHLYFYWYRQILGQKVEFLVSFYNNEISEKSEIFDDQFSVERPDGSNFTLKIRSTKLEDSAMYFCASSDSLSSGGQETQYFGPGTRLLVL.

The chain recombines TRBV5-5 with TRBJ2-7; possible D gene TRBD2, 6 bases. CDR1 SGHKS and CDR2 YYEKEE come from the germline V gene (reference sequence). CDR3 length equals 16 residues. Trimming took off 4 bases at V and 6 bases at J, with 23 bases between the two ends. The CDR3 coding sequence is TGTGCCAGCAGCACACAAACTGGGACGGGGCGGGGCGAGCAGTACTTC. It codes for CASSTQTGTGRGEQYF.

DNA of the CDR3: TGTGCCAGTAGTTTCGAGAGCTCCTACGAGCAGTACTTC. Its translation: CASSFESSYEQYF. The chain joins TRBV19 to TRBJ2-7; D is uncertain. V was trimmed by 5 bases and J by 0 bases, leaving 8 bases between them. Germline CDR1 LNHDA, CDR2 SQIVND (reference sequence). The CDR3 is 13 amino acids.

CDR3 loop: CASSLGALGEQYF. The CDR3 DNA sequence: TGTGCCAGCAGCTTAGGGGCATTGGGCGAGCAGTACTTC. This chain links TRBV11-3 with TRBJ2-7; D gene unclear. This CDR3 is 13 amino acids long. Germline values: CDR1 SGHNT, CDR2 YENEEA. The germline V and J ends were trimmed by 1 base and 6 bases, with 10 bases remaining between them.

The CDR3 bases are TGTGCCAGCAGCAAAGCAGGGACAGGGAGCGTCGATCAGCCCCAGCATTTT. It specifies CASSKAGTGSVDQPQHF. The chain joins TRBV21-1 to TRBJ1-5; TRBD1, the table's D call, lacks a check against the DNA. TRBV21-1 is a listed pseudogene. The CDR3 is 17 residues long.

CDR3 nucleotide sequence: TGTGCCAGCAGTTACGTGGGAGGGGCGGGGGCCAATGAGCAGTTCTTC. As protein: CASSYVGGAGANEQFF. The V gene is TRBV6-6, the J gene TRBJ2-1; tentatively, D is TRBD2 (7 bases). Germline CDR1 reads MNHNY; CDR2 reads SVGAGI (reference sequence). V was clipped by 2 bases and J by 6 bases, with 17 bases between them. This CDR3 is built from 16 residues.

The chain combines TRBV9 with TRBJ1-2, with D hard to call. The CDR3 is 15 amino acids. CDR1 is SGDLS, CDR2 YYNGEE, per germline. Trimming removed 0 bases at V and 3 bases at J, with 12 bases between. The CDR3: CASSVASVADYGYTF. For the CDR3, the DNA is TGTGCCAGCAGCGTAGCTAGCGTGGCAGACTATGGCTACACCTTC.

The rearrangement links TRBV18 to TRBJ1-5; 7 bases match TRBD1. The germline CDR1 and CDR2 sequences are KGHSH and LQKENI. This CDR3 comprises 13 residues. Trimming at V came to 5 bases and at J to 4 bases, leaving 2 bases not matched to a gene. CDR3 residues: CASSEQGNQPQHF. CDR3 nucleotide sequence: TGTGCCAGCTCAGAACAGGGGAATCAGCCCCAGCATTTT. Full variable domain (rest looked up from reference TRBV18 and TRBJ1-5): NAGVMQNPRHLVRRRGQEARLRCSPMKGHSHVYWYRQLPEEGLKFMVYLQKENIIDESGMPKERFSAEFPKEGPSILRIQQVVRGDSAAYFCASSEQGNQPQHFGDGTRLSIL.

The chain joins TRBV11-1 to TRBJ1-2, with D possibly matching TRBD1 (6 bases). The CDR3 length is 17 residues. Germline assignment: CDR1 SGHAT and CDR2 FQDESV (reference sequence). V dropped 5 bases and J dropped 0 bases, with 19 bases sitting between them. The CDR3: CASSQGTRLRANYGYTF. CDR3 nucleotide sequence: TGTGCCAGCAGCCAGGGGACGAGATTAAGGGCTAACTATGGCTACACCTTC.

The chain couples TRBV6-6 to TRBJ2-1; a possible D gene is TRBD1 (6 bases). The CDR3 runs 14 residues. Germline CDR1 is MNHNY and CDR2 is SVGAGI (reference sequence). V was pared by 5 bases and J by 0 bases, with 8 bases between. Written as DNA, the CDR3 is TGTGCCAGCAGTGGGGGCCTCTCCTACAATGAGCAGTTCTTC. This gives the protein CASSGGLSYNEQFF.

The V call is TRBV27, the J call TRBJ1-5; a weak D match, TRBD1 (6 bases). The germline V gene encodes CDR1 MNHEY and CDR2 SMNVEV (reference sequence). Between the trimmed V and J ends, which lost 2 bases and 4 bases, there was a span of 12 bases. This CDR3 is built from 15 residues. Here the CDR3 DNA reads TGTGCCAGCAGTTTAGCAGGGGCGAGGAATCAGCCCCAGCATTTT. It specifies CASSLAGARNQPQHF.

The genes are TRBV5-4 and TRBJ2-5; 8 bases agree with TRBD1. The CDR3 sequence is 13 residues long. With V trimmed by 2 bases and J by 4 bases, 1 base remained unmatched. CDR1 and CDR2 (germline): SGHNT, YYREEE (reference sequence). The CDR3 loop reads CASSFDRGETQYF. The CDR3 DNA follows: TGTGCCAGCAGCTTCGACAGGGGAGAGACCCAGTACTTC.

J is TRBJ2-7 and V is TRBV7-2, with D perhaps matching TRBD2 (5 bases). The last part of the DNA fits TRBJ2-5 better; the J call may be wrong. The CDR3 loop spans 14 amino acids. Germline V gene sequence: CDR1 SGHTA, CDR2 FQGNSA. CDR3: CASSLSGQRETQYF. In nucleotides, the CDR3 is TGTGCCAGCAGCTTATCAGGCCAGCGGGAGACCCAGTACTTC.

The chain couples TRBV18 to TRBJ1-4, with a possible D match to TRBD1 (5 bases). Germline V CDR1 and CDR2: KGHSH, LQKENI. The CDR3 covers 15 residues. Trimming cost V 0 bases and J 3 bases, with 8 bases left between them. The CDR3 nucleotides read TGTGCCAGCTCACCACCAGGGGTGTCTAATGAAAAACTGTTTTTT. The encoded protein is CASSPPGVSNEKLFF.

This chain links TRBV20-1 with TRBJ1-4, with D possibly being TRBD1 (6 bases). V was pared by 5 bases and J by 8 bases, with 9 bases between. CDR1 DFQATT and CDR2 SNEGSKA come from the germline V gene (reference sequence). The CDR3 has 11 amino acids. The CDR3 DNA reads TGCAGTGCTGCAGGGGTCGAAAAACTGTTTTTT. Translated, it gives CSAAGVEKLFF.

CDR3: CASSPGTSGINEQFF. DNA for the CDR3: TGTGCCAGCAGTCCCGGGACTAGTGGGATCAATGAGCAGTTCTTC. V and J are TRBV5-8 and TRBJ2-1; 8 bases match TRBD2. Trimming took 5 bases from V and 6 from J; bases not matched to a gene: 10. The CDR3 contains 15 residues. Germline V gene lookup returns CDR1 SGHTS and CDR2 YDEGEE.